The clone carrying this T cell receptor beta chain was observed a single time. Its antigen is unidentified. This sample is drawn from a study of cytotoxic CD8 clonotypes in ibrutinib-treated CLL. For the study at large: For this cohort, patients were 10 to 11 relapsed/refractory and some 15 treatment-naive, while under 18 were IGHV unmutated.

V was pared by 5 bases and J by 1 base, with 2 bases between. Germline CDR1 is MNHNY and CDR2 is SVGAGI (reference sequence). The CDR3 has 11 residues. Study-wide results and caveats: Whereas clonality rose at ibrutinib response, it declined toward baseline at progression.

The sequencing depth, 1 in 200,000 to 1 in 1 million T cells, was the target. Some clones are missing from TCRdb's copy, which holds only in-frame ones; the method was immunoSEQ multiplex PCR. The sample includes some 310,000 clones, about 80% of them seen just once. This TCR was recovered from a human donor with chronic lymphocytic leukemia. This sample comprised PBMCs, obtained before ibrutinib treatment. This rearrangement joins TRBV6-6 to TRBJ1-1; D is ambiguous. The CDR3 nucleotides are TGTGCCAGCAGTAAGAACACTGAAGCTTTCTTT. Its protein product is CASSKNTEAFF.